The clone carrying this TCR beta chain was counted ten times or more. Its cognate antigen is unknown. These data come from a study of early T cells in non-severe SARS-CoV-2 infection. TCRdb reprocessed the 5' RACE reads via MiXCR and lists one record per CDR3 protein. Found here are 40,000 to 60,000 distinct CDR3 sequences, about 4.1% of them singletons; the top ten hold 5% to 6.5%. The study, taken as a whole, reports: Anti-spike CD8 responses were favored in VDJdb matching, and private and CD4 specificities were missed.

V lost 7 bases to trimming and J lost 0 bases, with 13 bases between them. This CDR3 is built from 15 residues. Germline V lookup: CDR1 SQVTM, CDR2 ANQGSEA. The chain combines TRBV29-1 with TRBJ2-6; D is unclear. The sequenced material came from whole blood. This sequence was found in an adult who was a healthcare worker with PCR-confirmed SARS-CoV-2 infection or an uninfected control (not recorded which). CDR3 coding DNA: TGCAGCGCTCTGGCCTTTTCCTCTGGGGCCAACGTCCTGACTTTC. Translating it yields CSALAFSSGANVLTF.